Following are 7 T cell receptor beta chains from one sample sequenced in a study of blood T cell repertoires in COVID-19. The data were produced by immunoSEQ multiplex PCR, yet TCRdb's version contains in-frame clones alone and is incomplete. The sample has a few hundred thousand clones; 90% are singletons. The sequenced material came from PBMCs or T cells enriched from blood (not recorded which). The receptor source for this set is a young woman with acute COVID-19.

CDR3 region: CSVEALGGSGYGYTF. The CDR3 DNA reads as TGCAGCGTTGAAGCCCTCGGGGGGTCGGGCTATGGCTACACCTTC. This sequence joins TRBV29-1 and TRBJ1-2; D may be TRBD1 (5 bases). V lost 1 base and J 4 bases, leaving 16 bases between the germline ends. In germline, CDR1 is SQVTM, CDR2 ANQGSEA. The CDR3 loop spans 15 amino acids.

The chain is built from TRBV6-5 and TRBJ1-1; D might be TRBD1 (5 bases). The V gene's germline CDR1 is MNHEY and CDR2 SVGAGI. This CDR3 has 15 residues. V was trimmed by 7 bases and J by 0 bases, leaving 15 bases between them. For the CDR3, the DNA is TGTGCCAGCACCATTGGGGGGGGGATGAACACTGAAGCTTTCTTT. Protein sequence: CASTIGGGMNTEAFF.

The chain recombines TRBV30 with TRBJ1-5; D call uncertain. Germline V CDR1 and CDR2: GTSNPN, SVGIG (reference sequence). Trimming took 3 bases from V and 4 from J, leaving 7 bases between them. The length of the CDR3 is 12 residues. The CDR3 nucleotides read TGTGCCTGGAGACAGCCTAATCAGCCCCAGCATTTT. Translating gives CAWRQPNQPQHF.

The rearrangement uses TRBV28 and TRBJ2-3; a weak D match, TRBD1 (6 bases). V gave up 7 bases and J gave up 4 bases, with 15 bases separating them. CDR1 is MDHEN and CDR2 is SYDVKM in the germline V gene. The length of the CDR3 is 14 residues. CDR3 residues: CASMGAPRADTQYF. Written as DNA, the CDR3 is TGTGCCAGCATGGGGGCCCCCCGGGCAGATACGCAGTATTTT.

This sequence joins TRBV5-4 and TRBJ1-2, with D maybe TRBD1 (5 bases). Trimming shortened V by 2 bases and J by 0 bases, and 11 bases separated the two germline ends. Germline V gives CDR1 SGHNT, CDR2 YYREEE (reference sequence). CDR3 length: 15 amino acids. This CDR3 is CASSLQVGTNYGYTF. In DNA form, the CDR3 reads TGTGCCAGCAGCTTACAGGTTGGCACTAACTATGGCTACACCTTC.

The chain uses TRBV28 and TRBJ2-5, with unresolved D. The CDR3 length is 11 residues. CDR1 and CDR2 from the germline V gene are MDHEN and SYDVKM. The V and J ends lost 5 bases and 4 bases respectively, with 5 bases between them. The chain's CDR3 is CASSLLETQYF. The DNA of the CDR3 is TGTGCCAGCAGTCTACTAGAGACCCAGTACTTC.

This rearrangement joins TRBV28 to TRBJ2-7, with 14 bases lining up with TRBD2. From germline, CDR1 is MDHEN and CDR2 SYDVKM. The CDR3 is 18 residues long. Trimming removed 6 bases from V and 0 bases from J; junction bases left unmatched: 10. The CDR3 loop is CASRIAGTSGGSSYEQYF. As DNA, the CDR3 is TGTGCCAGCAGGATCGCCGGGACTAGCGGGGGTAGCTCCTACGAGCAGTACTTC.